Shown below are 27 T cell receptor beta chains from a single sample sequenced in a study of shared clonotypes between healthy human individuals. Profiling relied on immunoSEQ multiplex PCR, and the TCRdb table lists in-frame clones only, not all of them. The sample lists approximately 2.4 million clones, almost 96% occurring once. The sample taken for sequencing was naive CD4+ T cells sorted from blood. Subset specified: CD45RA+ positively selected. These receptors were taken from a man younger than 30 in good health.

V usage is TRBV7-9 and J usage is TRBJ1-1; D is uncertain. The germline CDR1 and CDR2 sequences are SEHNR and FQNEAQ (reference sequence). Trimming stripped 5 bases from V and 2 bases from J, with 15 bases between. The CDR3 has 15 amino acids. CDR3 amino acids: CASSLGGSTNTEAFF. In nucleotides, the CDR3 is TGTGCCAGCAGCCTAGGCGGGAGTACAAACACTGAAGCTTTCTTT.

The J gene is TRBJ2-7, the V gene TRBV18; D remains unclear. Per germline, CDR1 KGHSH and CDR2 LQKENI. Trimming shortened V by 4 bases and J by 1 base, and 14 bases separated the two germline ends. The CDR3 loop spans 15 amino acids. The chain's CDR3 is CASSQGPMKSYEQYF. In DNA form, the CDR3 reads TGTGCCAGCTCACAAGGTCCCATGAAGTCCTACGAGCAGTACTTC.

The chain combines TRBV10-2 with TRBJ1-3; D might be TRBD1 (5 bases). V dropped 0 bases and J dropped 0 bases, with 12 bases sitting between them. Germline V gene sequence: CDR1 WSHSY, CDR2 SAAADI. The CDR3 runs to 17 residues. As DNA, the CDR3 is TGCGCCAGCAGTGAGTCGATTTGGGACCTCTCTGGAAACACCATATATTTT. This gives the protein CASSESIWDLSGNTIYF.

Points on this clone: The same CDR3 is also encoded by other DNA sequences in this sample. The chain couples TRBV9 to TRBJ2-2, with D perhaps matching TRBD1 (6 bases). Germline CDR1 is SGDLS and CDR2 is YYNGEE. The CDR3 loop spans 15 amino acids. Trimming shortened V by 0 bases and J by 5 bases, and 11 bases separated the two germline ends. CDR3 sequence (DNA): TGTGCCAGCAGCGTAGACAGGGCAGGTACCGGGGAGCTGTTTTTT. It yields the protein CASSVDRAGTGELFF.

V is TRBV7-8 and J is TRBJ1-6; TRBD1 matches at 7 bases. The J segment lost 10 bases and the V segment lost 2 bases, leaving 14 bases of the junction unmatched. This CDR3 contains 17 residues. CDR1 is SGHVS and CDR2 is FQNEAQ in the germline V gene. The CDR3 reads CASSLPKGGGSRSPLHF. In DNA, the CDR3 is TGTGCCAGCAGCTTACCCAAGGGAGGGGGCAGTAGATCACCCCTCCACTTT.

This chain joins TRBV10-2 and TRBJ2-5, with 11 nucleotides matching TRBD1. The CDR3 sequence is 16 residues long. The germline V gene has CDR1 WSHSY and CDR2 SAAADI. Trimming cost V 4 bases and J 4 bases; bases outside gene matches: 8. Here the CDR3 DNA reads TGCGCCAGCAGTGTGGGACAGGGGGGCTTGGGAGAGACCCAGTACTTC. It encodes CASSVGQGGLGETQYF.

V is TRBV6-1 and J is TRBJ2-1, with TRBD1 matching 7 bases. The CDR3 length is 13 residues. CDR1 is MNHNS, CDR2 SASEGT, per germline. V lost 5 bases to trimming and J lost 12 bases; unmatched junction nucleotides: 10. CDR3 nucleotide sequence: TGTGCCAGCAGTTCCGAAGGGGGCAGGTGGCAGTTCTTC. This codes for CASSSEGGRWQFF.

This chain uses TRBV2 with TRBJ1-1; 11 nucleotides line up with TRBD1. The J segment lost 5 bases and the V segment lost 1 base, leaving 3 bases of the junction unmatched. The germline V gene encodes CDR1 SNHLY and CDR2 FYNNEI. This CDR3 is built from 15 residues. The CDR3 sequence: CASSEVGQGATEAFF. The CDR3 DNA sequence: TGTGCCAGCAGTGAAGTTGGACAGGGGGCAACTGAAGCTTTCTTT.

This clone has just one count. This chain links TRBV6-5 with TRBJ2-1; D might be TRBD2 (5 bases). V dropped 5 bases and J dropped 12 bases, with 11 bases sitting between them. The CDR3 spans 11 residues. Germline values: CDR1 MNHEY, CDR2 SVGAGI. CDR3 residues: CASSDYFGQFF. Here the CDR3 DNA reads TGTGCCAGCAGTGACTACTTCGGGCAGTTCTTC.

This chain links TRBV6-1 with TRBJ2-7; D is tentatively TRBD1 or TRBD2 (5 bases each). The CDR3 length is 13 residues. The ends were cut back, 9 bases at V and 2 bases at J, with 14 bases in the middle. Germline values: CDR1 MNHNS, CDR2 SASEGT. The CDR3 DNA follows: TGTGCCAGTCAAACAGGCGGGCCCTACGAGCAGTACTTC. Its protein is CASQTGGPYEQYF.

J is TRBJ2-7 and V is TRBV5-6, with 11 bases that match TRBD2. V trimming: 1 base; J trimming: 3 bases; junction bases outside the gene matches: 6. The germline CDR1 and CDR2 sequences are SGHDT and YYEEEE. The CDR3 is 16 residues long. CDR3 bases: TGTGCCAGCAGCTTGTTATTAACTAGCGGGAGCTACGAGCAGTACTTC. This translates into CASSLLLTSGSYEQYF.

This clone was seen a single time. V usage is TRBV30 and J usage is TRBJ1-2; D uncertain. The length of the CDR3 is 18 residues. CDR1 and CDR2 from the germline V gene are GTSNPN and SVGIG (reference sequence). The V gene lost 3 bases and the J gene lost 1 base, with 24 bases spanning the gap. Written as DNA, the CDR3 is TGTGCCTGGAGCCAACTATTCGGTCGGGCAGGTCATAACTATGGCTACACCTTC. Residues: CAWSQLFGRAGHNYGYTF. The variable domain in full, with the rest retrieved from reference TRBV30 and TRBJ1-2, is SQTIHQWPATLVQPVGSPLSLECTVEGTSNPNLYWYRQAAGRGLQLLFYSVGIGQISSEVPQNLSASRPQDRQFILSSKKLLLSDSGFYLCAWSQLFGRAGHNYGYTFGSGTRLTVV.

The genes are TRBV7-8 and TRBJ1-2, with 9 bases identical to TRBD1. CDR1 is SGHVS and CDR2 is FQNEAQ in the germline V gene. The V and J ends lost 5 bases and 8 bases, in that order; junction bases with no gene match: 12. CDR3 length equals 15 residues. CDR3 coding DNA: TGTGCCAGCAGCCCAACCGGGACAGGGCTTGGGGGCTACACCTTC. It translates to CASSPTGTGLGGYTF.

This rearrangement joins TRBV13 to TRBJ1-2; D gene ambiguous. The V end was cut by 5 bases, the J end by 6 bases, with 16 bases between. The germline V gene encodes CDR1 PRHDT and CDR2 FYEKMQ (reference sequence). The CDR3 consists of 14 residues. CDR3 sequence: CASSPGSFSHGYTF. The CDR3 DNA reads TGTGCCAGCAGCCCGGGGTCCTTTAGCCATGGCTACACCTTC. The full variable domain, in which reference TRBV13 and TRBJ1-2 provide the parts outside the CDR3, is AAGVIQSPRHLIKEKRETATLKCYPIPRHDTVYWYQQGPGQDPQFLISFYEKMQSDKGSIPDRFSAQQFSDYHSELNMSSLELGDSALYFCASSPGSFSHGYTFGSGTRLTVV.

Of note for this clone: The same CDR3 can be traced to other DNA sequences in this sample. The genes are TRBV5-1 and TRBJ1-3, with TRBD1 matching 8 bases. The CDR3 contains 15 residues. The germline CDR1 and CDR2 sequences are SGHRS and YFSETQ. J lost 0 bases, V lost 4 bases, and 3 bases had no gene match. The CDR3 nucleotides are TGCGCCAGCAGCGCCACAGGGGGCTCTGGAAACACCATATATTTT. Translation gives CASSATGGSGNTIYF. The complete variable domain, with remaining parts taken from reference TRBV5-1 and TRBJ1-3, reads KAGVTQTPRYLIKTRGQQVTLSCSPISGHRSVSWYQQTPGQGLQFLFEYFSETQRNKGNFPGRFSGRQFSNSRSEMNVSTLELGDSALYLCASSATGGSGNTIYFGEGSWLTVV.

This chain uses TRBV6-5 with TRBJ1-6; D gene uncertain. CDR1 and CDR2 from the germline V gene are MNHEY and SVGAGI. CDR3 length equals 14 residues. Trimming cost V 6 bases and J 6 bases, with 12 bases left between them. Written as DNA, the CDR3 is TGTGCCAGCAGAAACACAAGTCCTAATTCACCCCTCCACTTT. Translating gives CASRNTSPNSPLHF.

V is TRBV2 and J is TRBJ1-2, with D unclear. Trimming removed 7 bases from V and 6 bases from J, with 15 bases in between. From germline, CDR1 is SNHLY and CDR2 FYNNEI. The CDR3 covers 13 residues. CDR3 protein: CASTPDAGHGYTF. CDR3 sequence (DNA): TGTGCCAGCACCCCGGATGCGGGCCATGGCTACACCTTC.

This CDR3 reads CASKTGEYEKLFF. The CDR3 nucleotides read TGTGCCAGCAAGACAGGGGAGTATGAAAAACTGTTTTTT. This chain joins TRBV11-2 and TRBJ1-4; 8 nucleotides align to TRBD1. Germline assignment: CDR1 SGHAT and CDR2 FQNNGV. This CDR3 spans 13 amino acids. V gave up 7 bases and J gave up 6 bases; unmatched junction bases: 4.

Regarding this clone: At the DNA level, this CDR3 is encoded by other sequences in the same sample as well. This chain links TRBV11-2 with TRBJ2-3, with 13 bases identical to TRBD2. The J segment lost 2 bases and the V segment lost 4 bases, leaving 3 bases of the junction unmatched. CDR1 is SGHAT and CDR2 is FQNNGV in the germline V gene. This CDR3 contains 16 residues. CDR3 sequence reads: CASSSGTSGITDTQYF. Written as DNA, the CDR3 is TGTGCCAGCAGCTCCGGGACTAGCGGGATCACAGATACGCAGTATTTT.

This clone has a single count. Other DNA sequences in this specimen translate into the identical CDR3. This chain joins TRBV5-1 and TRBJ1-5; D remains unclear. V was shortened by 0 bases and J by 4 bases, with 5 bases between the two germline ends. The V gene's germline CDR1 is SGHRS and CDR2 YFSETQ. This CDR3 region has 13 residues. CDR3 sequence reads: CASSLAGNQPQHF. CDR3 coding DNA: TGCGCCAGCAGCTTGGCTGGTAATCAGCCCCAGCATTTT.

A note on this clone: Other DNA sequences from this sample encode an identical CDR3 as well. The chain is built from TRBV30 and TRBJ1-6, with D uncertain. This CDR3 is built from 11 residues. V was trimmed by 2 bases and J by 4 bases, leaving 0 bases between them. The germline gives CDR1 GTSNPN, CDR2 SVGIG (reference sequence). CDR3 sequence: CAWSYNSPLHF. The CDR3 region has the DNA TGTGCCTGGAGTTATAATTCACCCCTCCACTTT.

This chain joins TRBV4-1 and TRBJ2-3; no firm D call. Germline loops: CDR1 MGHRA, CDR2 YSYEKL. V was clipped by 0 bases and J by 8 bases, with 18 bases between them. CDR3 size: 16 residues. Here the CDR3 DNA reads TGCGCCAGCAGCCAAGATCTAACCATACCAGCCGCTACGCAGTATTTT. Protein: CASSQDLTIPAATQYF.

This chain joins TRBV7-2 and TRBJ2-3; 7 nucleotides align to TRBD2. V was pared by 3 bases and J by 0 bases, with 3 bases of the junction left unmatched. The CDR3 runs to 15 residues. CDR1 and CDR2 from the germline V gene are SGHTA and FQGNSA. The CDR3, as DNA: TGTGCCAGCAGCTTGTGGGGGGGGAGCACAGATACGCAGTATTTT. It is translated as CASSLWGGSTDTQYF.

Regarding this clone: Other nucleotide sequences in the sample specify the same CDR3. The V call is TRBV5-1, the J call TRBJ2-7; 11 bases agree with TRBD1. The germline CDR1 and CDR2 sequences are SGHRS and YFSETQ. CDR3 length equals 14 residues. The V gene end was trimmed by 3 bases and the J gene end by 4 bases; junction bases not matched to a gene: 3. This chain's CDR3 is CASSSGQGAYEQYF. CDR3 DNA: TGCGCCAGCAGCTCCGGACAGGGGGCGTACGAGCAGTACTTC.

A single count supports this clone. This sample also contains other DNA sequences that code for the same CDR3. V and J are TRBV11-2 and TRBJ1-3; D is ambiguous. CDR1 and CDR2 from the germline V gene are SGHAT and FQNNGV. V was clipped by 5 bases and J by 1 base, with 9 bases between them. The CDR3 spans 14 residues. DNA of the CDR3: TGTGCCAGCAGCCTTCAGAGTTCTGGAAACACCATATATTTT. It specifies CASSLQSSGNTIYF. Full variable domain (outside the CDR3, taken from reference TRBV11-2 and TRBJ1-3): EAGVAQSPRYKIIEKRQSVAFWCNPISGHATLYWYQQILGQGPKLLIQFQNNGVVDDSQLPKDRFSAERLKGVDSTLKIQPAKLEDSAVYLCASSLQSSGNTIYFGEGSWLTVV.

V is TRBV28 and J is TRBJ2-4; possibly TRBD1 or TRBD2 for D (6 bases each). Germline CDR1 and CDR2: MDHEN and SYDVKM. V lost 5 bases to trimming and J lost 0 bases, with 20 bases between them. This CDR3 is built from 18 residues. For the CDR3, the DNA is TGTGCCAGCAGTCCTACAGGGACTGGGTCAATAGCCAAAAACATTCAGTACTTC. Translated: CASSPTGTGSIAKNIQYF.

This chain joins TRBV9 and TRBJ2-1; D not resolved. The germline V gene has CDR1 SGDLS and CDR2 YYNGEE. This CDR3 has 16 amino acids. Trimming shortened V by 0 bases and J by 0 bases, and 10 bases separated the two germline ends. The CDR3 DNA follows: TGTGCCAGCAGCGTAGCTCAGAAGAGCTCCTACAATGAGCAGTTCTTC. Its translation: CASSVAQKSSYNEQFF.